These 20 T cell receptor beta chains share one sample of origin, sequenced in a study of blood T cell repertoires in COVID-19. Method: immunoSEQ multiplex PCR; TCRdb's copy keeps in-frame clones and lacks some. The profile shows 350,000 to 400,000 clones, 88% of them singletons. The sequenced sample was PBMCs or T cells enriched from blood (not recorded which). The source is a woman in her twenties or thirties with acute COVID-19.

The chain is built from TRBV6-1 and TRBJ2-7; TRBD2 aligns across 13 bases. In germline, CDR1 is MNHNS, CDR2 SASEGT. Trimming cost V 3 bases and J 0 bases; bases outside gene matches: 2. The CDR3 consists of 16 residues. The CDR3 sequence is CASSEGLAGTSYEQYF. The CDR3 nucleotides read TGTGCCAGCAGTGAGGGACTAGCGGGAACCTCCTACGAGCAGTACTTC.

The chain couples TRBV9 to TRBJ1-3; D is unresolved. This CDR3 is 14 amino acids long. Germline V gene lookup returns CDR1 SGDLS and CDR2 YYNGEE. V lost 3 bases and J lost 0, with 7 bases in between. This chain's CDR3 is CASSDGYSGNTIYF. CDR3 in DNA: TGTGCCAGCAGCGACGGGTACTCTGGAAACACCATATATTTT.

This chain links TRBV12-2 with TRBJ2-1; the D segment call TRBD2 is taken from the table without a DNA check. TRBV12-2 is described as a pseudogene. CDR3 size: 13 residues. In DNA form, the CDR3 reads TGTGCAAGTCGTAGGAGGCGCTACAATGAGCAGTTCTTC. Amino acids: CASRRRRYNEQFF.

The chain uses TRBV4-3 and TRBJ1-2; D gene uncertain. The length of the CDR3 is 15 residues. The V and J ends lost 0 bases and 4 bases respectively, with 12 bases between them. Germline V CDR1 and CDR2: LGHNA, YSLEER. In nucleotides, the CDR3 is TGCGCCAGCAGCCAAGATACTAGGGCGGTCTATGGCTACACCTTC. Translated: CASSQDTRAVYGYTF.

This chain links TRBV2 with TRBJ2-7, with 11 positions matching TRBD2. CDR1 is SNHLY and CDR2 is FYNNEI in the germline V gene. V shed 8 bases and J 4 bases; nucleotides not matched to a gene: 1. This CDR3 has 12 amino acids. The CDR3 DNA reads as TGTGCCAGCTCTAGCGGGGGGTACGAGCAGTACTTC. As protein: CASSSGGYEQYF.

The chain links TRBV7-9 to TRBJ2-7; 7 bases agree with TRBD1. V gave up 5 bases and J gave up 3 bases; unmatched junction bases: 4. Germline V lookup: CDR1 SEHNR, CDR2 FQNEAQ (reference sequence). This CDR3 contains 13 residues. DNA for the CDR3: TGTGCCAGCAGCCCGGGACAGTTCTACGAGCAGTACTTC. Translated: CASSPGQFYEQYF.

The CDR3 loop is CASSSGQGGREQYF. CDR3 DNA sequence: TGTGCCAGCTCGTCGGGACAGGGGGGTCGGGAGCAGTACTTC. This sequence joins TRBV18 and TRBJ2-7, with 11 bases fitting TRBD1. Germline V gene data show CDR1 as KGHSH and CDR2 as LQKENI. The CDR3 spans 14 residues. The trim removed 6 bases at V and 7 bases at J, leaving 8 bases unmatched.

The CDR3 region is CASSLAPWSDYSYEQYF. The CDR3 nucleotides are TGCGCCAGCAGCTTGGCCCCCTGGTCAGATTACTCCTACGAGCAGTACTTC. The V and J genes are TRBV5-1 and TRBJ2-7; D remains unclear. This CDR3 is 17 amino acids long. Per the germline V gene, CDR1 is SGHRS and CDR2 is YFSETQ. V lost 0 bases, J lost 0 bases, and 16 bases lay in between.

This clone was observed a single time. V usage is TRBV7-2 and J usage is TRBJ2-7, with D possibly matching TRBD1 (5 bases). V was trimmed by 2 bases and J by 2 bases, leaving 13 bases between them. The CDR3 runs 15 residues. Per the germline V gene, CDR1 is SGHTA and CDR2 is FQGNSA. The chain's CDR3 is CASSLLSTATYEQYF. CDR3 nucleotides: TGTGCCAGCAGCTTACTTTCGACAGCCACCTACGAGCAGTACTTC. The full variable domain, in which reference TRBV7-2 and TRBJ2-7 provide the parts outside the CDR3, is GAGVSQSPSNKVTEKGKDVELRCDPISGHTALYWYRQSLGQGLEFLIYFQGNSAPDKSGLPSDRFSAERTGGSVSTLTIQRTQQEDSAVYLCASSLLSTATYEQYFGPGTRLTVT.

The V and J genes are TRBV25-1 and TRBJ1-2, with 10 bases that match TRBD1. The CDR3 consists of 15 residues. Per germline, CDR1 MGHDK and CDR2 SYGVNS. Trimming took 1 base from V and 4 from J; bases not matched to a gene: 3. The CDR3 region is CASSESGTGVYGYTF. For the CDR3, the DNA is TGTGCCAGCAGTGAATCTGGGACAGGGGTCTATGGCTACACCTTC.

This clone appeared a few times. The chain uses TRBV2 and TRBJ1-5, with D hard to call. This CDR3 comprises 13 residues. Germline V lookup: CDR1 SNHLY, CDR2 FYNNEI. V was cut by 6 bases and J by 5 bases, with 11 bases left in between. Here the CDR3 reads CASRGRRDQPQHF. In DNA form, the CDR3 reads TGTGCCAGCAGGGGGAGGAGGGATCAGCCCCAGCATTTT.

The chain recombines TRBV5-6 with TRBJ1-6; TRBD1 agrees at 8 bases. The CDR3 runs 15 residues. Per germline, CDR1 SGHDT and CDR2 YYEEEE. V lost 4 bases and J lost 9; bases outside the gene matches: 9. The CDR3, as DNA: TGTGCCAGCAGCCACGGACAGGGATTAGGTTCACCCCTCCACTTT. Translated, it gives CASSHGQGLGSPLHF.

This chain joins TRBV5-6 and TRBJ1-1; D unclear. The CDR3 sequence is 15 residues long. The V end lost 4 bases, the J end lost 0 bases, and 13 bases lay between the germline ends. Germline-derived CDR1 and CDR2 are SGHDT and YYEEEE. As DNA, the CDR3 is TGTGCCAGCAGCCCCCCGAGGGTAATGAACACTGAAGCTTTCTTT. It yields the protein CASSPPRVMNTEAFF.

The gene calls are TRBV6-6 and TRBJ2-7; tentative D call: TRBD1 (6 bases). This CDR3 has 15 residues. The germline V and J ends were trimmed by 4 bases and 6 bases, with 19 bases remaining between them. Looked up from germline, CDR1 is MNHNY and CDR2 is SVGAGI (reference sequence). CDR3 residues: CASSSEATGTGEQYF. CDR3 nucleotides: TGTGCCAGCAGTTCGGAGGCAACAGGGACCGGCGAGCAGTACTTC.

Comments on this clone: The sample carries other DNA sequences with the same CDR3. The chain carries TRBV19 and TRBJ1-2; 9 bases match TRBD1. In germline, CDR1 is LNHDA, CDR2 SQIVND (reference sequence). Trimming cost V 3 bases and J 6 bases; bases outside gene matches: 2. CDR3 length: 13 amino acids. The CDR3 coding sequence is TGTGCCAGTAGTATTGGACAGGGGAATGGCTACACCTTC. Translated: CASSIGQGNGYTF.

The J gene is TRBJ1-1, the V gene TRBV10-3; 11 bases are shared with TRBD1. Germline V gives CDR1 ENHRY, CDR2 SYGVKD. This CDR3 contains 15 residues. V shed 6 bases, J shed 5 bases, and the junction held 8 bases outside the gene matches. The CDR3 loop is CAIRSTGTGGTEAFF. CDR3 bases: TGTGCCATCAGGAGTACCGGGACAGGGGGGACTGAAGCTTTCTTT.

This clone was seen more than once but under ten times. The CDR3 DNA sequence: TGTGCCAGCAGCGGCCCCGGGACAATGAGTTACGAGCAGTACTTC. Translated: CASSGPGTMSYEQYF. The gene calls are TRBV6-5 and TRBJ2-7; D may be TRBD1 (6 bases). The germline V and J ends were trimmed by 6 bases and 4 bases, with 19 bases remaining between them. CDR3 length: 15 residues. Germline CDR1 MNHEY, CDR2 SVGAGI.

The genes are TRBV5-1 and TRBJ2-7, with 9 positions matching TRBD2. This CDR3 spans 15 amino acids. Germline assignment: CDR1 SGHRS and CDR2 YFSETQ. V lost 1 base, J lost 2 bases, and 4 bases stayed unmatched. The CDR3 is CASSLIGTSPYEQYF. DNA for the CDR3: TGCGCCAGCAGCTTGATCGGGACTAGCCCCTACGAGCAGTACTTC.

The chain couples TRBV6-6 to TRBJ1-5, with TRBD1 identical over 10 bases. In germline, CDR1 is MNHNY, CDR2 SVGAGI (reference sequence). Trimming removed 5 bases from V and 0 bases from J; junction bases left unmatched: 7. The CDR3 is 17 residues long. The CDR3, as DNA: TGTGCCAGCAGTCCCGGGACAGGGGCACTTAGCAATCAGCCCCAGCATTTT. Protein sequence: CASSPGTGALSNQPQHF.

This chain joins TRBV7-3 and TRBJ1-6, with a possible D match to TRBD1 (5 bases). This CDR3 has 13 residues. CDR1 and CDR2 from the germline V gene are SGHTA and FQGTGA. Trimming took 1 base from V and 9 from J, leaving 7 bases between them. CDR3 amino acids: CASSLKGPSPLHF. As DNA, the CDR3 is TGTGCCAGCAGCTTAAAGGGGCCTTCACCCCTCCACTTT.